Listed here are 14 T cell receptor beta chains from one sample, sequenced in a study of blood T cell repertoires in COVID-19. Clones were sequenced by immunoSEQ multiplex PCR, and TCRdb holds only the in-frame ones, with some missing. The sample shows 110,000 or so clones, roughly 85% of them seen only once. The sample consisted of peripheral blood. These receptors all come from a human donor in a cohort sampled during active COVID-19.

This clone appeared once. The chain uses TRBV18 and TRBJ1-1; maybe TRBD1 (5 bases). V was clipped by 2 bases and J by 2 bases, with 6 bases between them. The V gene's germline CDR1 is KGHSH and CDR2 LQKENI. The CDR3 length is 13 residues. The CDR3 bases are TGTGCCAGCTCACCAAGGGGAAACACTGAAGCTTTCTTT. Its protein product is CASSPRGNTEAFF.

This clone appeared a few times. The chain recombines TRBV7-3 with TRBJ2-1; D remains unclear. Germline V lookup: CDR1 SGHTA, CDR2 FQGTGA. Between the trimmed V and J ends, which lost 5 bases and 3 bases, there was a span of 8 bases. The CDR3 runs to 13 residues. CDR3 sequence (DNA): TGTGCCAGCAGCCCCTTAGTCTACAATGAGCAGTTCTTC. Translated, it gives CASSPLVYNEQFF.

V is TRBV11-2 and J is TRBJ1-2; possibly TRBD1 for D (6 bases). Germline lookup yields CDR1 SGHAT and CDR2 FQNNGV. Trimming removed 5 bases at V and 8 bases at J, with 15 bases between. The CDR3 runs 13 residues. The chain's CDR3 is CASSQGGMRGYTF. Here the CDR3 DNA reads TGTGCCAGCAGCCAAGGGGGAATGCGGGGCTACACCTTC. The complete variable domain, with remaining parts taken from reference TRBV11-2 and TRBJ1-2, reads EAGVAQSPRYKIIEKRQSVAFWCNPISGHATLYWYQQILGQGPKLLIQFQNNGVVDDSQLPKDRFSAERLKGVDSTLKIQPAKLEDSAVYLCASSQGGMRGYTFGSGTRLTVV.

A single count supports this clone. The CDR3, as DNA: TGTGCCAGCAGTTACCGAGCAGGGAGGACAGGAAACACCATATATTTT. As protein: CASSYRAGRTGNTIYF. The chain carries TRBV2 and TRBJ1-3; D is perhaps TRBD1 (5 bases). From germline, CDR1 is SNHLY and CDR2 FYNNEI. Trimming took 5 bases from V and 4 from J, leaving 18 bases between them. This CDR3 region has 16 residues. Using reference TRBV2 and TRBJ1-3 for the parts outside the CDR3, the full variable domain is EPEVTQTPSHQVTQMGQEVILRCVPISNHLYFYWYRQILGQKVEFLVSFYNNEISEKSEIFDDQFSVERPDGSNFTLKIRSTKLEDSAMYFCASSYRAGRTGNTIYFGEGSWLTVV.

The chain uses TRBV12-5 and TRBJ2-1, with 8 nucleotides matching TRBD1. V was pared by 7 bases and J by 5 bases, with 10 bases of the junction left unmatched. The CDR3 loop spans 15 amino acids. CDR1 and CDR2 from the germline V gene are LGHNT and FRNRAP. DNA for the CDR3: TGTGCTAGTGCCCTGTGGGGACAGGCCCACAATGAGCAGTTCTTC. This encodes CASALWGQAHNEQFF.

The J gene is TRBJ1-4, the V gene TRBV5-6; D not certain. Germline values: CDR1 SGHDT, CDR2 YYEEEE. The V and J ends lost 0 bases and 7 bases respectively, with 10 bases between them. The CDR3 runs to 14 residues. The CDR3 bases are TGTGCCAGCAGCTTGGCAGGAGGGTTTGAAAAACTGTTTTTT. It is translated as CASSLAGGFEKLFF.

V and J are TRBV14 and TRBJ2-5; 9 positions agree with TRBD1. Germline V gives CDR1 SGHDN, CDR2 FVKESK. CDR3 size: 15 residues. The J segment lost 4 bases and the V segment lost 1 base, leaving 4 bases of the junction unmatched. The CDR3 coding sequence is TGTGCCAGCAGCCAAGTGGGACAGGGATCAGAGACCCAGTACTTC. This gives the protein CASSQVGQGSETQYF.

V is TRBV19 and J is TRBJ1-5, with D possibly TRBD1 on 6 matching bases. Germline assignment: CDR1 LNHDA and CDR2 SQIVND (reference sequence). This CDR3 spans 17 amino acids. Trimming pared 0 bases from V and 0 bases from J, leaving 12 bases between. The CDR3 is CASSIEGTSYSNQPQHF. CDR3 DNA sequence: TGTGCCAGTAGTATAGAAGGGACATCTTATAGCAATCAGCCCCAGCATTTT.

The genes are TRBV15 and TRBJ1-4, with a possible D match to TRBD1 (6 bases). Trimming stripped 3 bases from V and 5 bases from J, with 16 bases between. The CDR3 sequence is 16 residues long. CDR1 and CDR2 from the germline V gene are LNHNV and YYDKDF (reference sequence). The DNA for the CDR3 is TGTGCCACCAGCAGTGGCACCGGGGGGCTGAATGAAAAACTGTTTTTT. This encodes CATSSGTGGLNEKLFF.

The genes are TRBV20-1 and TRBJ2-3, with D possibly being TRBD2 (5 bases). V shed 3 bases and J shed 0 bases, with 13 bases lying between them. This CDR3 is 15 amino acids long. CDR1 DFQATT and CDR2 SNEGSKA come from the germline V gene (reference sequence). The CDR3 is CSASWVAPSTDTQYF. The CDR3 DNA reads TGCAGTGCTAGTTGGGTAGCGCCTAGCACAGATACGCAGTATTTT.

The chain joins TRBV19 to TRBJ2-1, with D tentatively TRBD1 (5 bases). The CDR3 totals 13 residues. V dropped 4 bases and J dropped 7 bases, with 11 bases sitting between them. Germline V lookup: CDR1 LNHDA, CDR2 SQIVND (reference sequence). CDR3 sequence (DNA): TGTGCCAGTAGTAAAACCAGGGAAAATGAGCAGTTCTTC. Its protein is CASSKTRENEQFF.

The chain is built from TRBV7-2 and TRBJ2-2; D unclear. This CDR3 region has 16 residues. Germline V lookup: CDR1 SGHTA, CDR2 FQGNSA. Trimming cost V 1 base and J 1 base, with 10 bases left between them. The CDR3 protein is CASSLEGGRNTGELFF. CDR3 nucleotide sequence: TGTGCCAGCAGCTTAGAAGGCGGTAGGAACACCGGGGAGCTGTTTTTT.

The J gene is TRBJ1-6, the V gene TRBV3-1 (or the pseudogene TRBV3-2); D perhaps matches TRBD1 (6 bases). Trimming shortened V by 0 bases and J by 9 bases, and 15 bases separated the two germline ends. The germline V gene encodes CDR1 LGHDT and CDR2 YNNKEL (reference sequence). The CDR3 sequence is 16 residues long. The CDR3 DNA reads TGTGCCAGCAGCCAAGAGGTAACAGGGACAAGTTCACCCCTCCACTTT. Residues: CASSQEVTGTSSPLHF.

The rearrangement links TRBV2 to TRBJ2-1; the match to TRBD2 covers 10 bases. The ends lost 4 bases at V and 7 bases at J; junction bases unmatched: 7. The CDR3 loop spans 15 amino acids. The germline CDR1 and CDR2 sequences are SNHLY and FYNNEI. The CDR3 DNA reads as TGTGCCAGCAGTGGTGGAGCGGGGGGGCCGAATGAGCAGTTCTTC. It codes for CASSGGAGGPNEQFF.